This entry is about one T cell receptor (beta chain). Participants were aged roughly 18 to 89 years from around 25 US areas. Clinical history reported by participants formed the basis on which cohorts were assigned. Each exposed participant met a COVID-19 case in the 2 weeks preceding study entry. This entry comes from a study of blood T cell repertoires in COVID-19. Germline-derived CDR1 and CDR2 are SGHTS and YDEGEE. The CDR3 runs to 15 residues. V shed 2 bases and J shed 5 bases, with 13 bases lying between them. In the original analysis: Estimates of nucleated cell counts were drawn from the amplification of reference gene primers. Sequencing used immunoSEQ multiplex PCR; TCRdb keeps in-frame clones, though not all of them. V, J and clone size are taken as reported in that table, and D and trimming were inferred from the DNA itself. The sample carries 350,000 to 500,000 clones, about 88% recorded once.

This clonotype was obtained from a young woman who had been exposed to COVID-19. Sequencing was done on a sample of PBMCs or T cells enriched from blood (not recorded which). The chain links TRBV5-8 to TRBJ1-4, with D possibly matching TRBD1 (5 bases). The chain's CDR3 is CASSFTTVGNEKLFF. The CDR3 region has the DNA TGTGCCAGCAGCTTCACGACAGTGGGGAATGAAAAACTGTTTTTT.